This record looks at one TCR beta chain sequence and its context. Seattle patients were enrolled during active infection and followed longitudinally. The CDR3 has 11 amino acids. Trimming took off 4 bases at V and 3 bases at J, with 4 bases between the two ends. From germline, CDR1 is SGHRS and CDR2 YFSETQ. Per the original methods: Reference gene primer amplification gave estimated nucleated cell counts. Method: immunoSEQ multiplex PCR; TCRdb's copy keeps in-frame clones and lacks some. The V and J calls and the clone size are those of that table, but D and trimming were determined from the DNA. The repertoire consists of about 200,000 clones, with around 81% occurring once and the leading ten covering approximately 0.97%. This sample was taken from a study of blood T cell repertoires in COVID-19. Turning to the study itself: T cells, B-cell-depleted T cells, or PBMCs provided the cDNA or gDNA that served as material.

The sequenced sample consisted of peripheral blood. The gene calls are TRBV5-1 and TRBJ1-2; D is ambiguous. This receptor was taken from a man aged 55 to 70 with COVID-19, enrolled during active disease. Written as DNA, the CDR3 is TGCGCCAGCAGCGACTACTATGGCTACACCTTC. Amino acids: CASSDYYGYTF.